This TCR beta chain stems from a study of blood T cell repertoires in COVID-19. Study information: The analysed material was cDNA or gDNA that came from T cells, B-cell-depleted T cells, or PBMCs.

As handled by the study authors: Reference gene primer amplification in the assay estimated nucleated cell counts. Some clones are missing from TCRdb's copy, which holds only in-frame ones; the method was immunoSEQ multiplex PCR. V and J calls and clone size are copied from that table; D and trimming were computed from the DNA. This table holds some 400,000 clones, roughly 90% found once. The germline CDR1 and CDR2 sequences are SEHNR and FQNEAQ (reference sequence). Losses at the gene ends were 1 base for V and 5 bases for J; bases not matched to a gene: 12. CDR3 length equals 17 residues. V gene TRBV7-9 combines with J gene TRBJ1-1, with 8 bases identical to TRBD1. The clonotype comes from a man aged 18 to 30 with active or convalescent COVID-19. Sequencing was done on a sample of peripheral blood. This chain's CDR3 is CASSLGVTDRVETEAFF. The CDR3 region has the DNA TGTGCCAGCAGCTTAGGAGTTACGGACAGGGTGGAGACTGAAGCTTTCTTT.